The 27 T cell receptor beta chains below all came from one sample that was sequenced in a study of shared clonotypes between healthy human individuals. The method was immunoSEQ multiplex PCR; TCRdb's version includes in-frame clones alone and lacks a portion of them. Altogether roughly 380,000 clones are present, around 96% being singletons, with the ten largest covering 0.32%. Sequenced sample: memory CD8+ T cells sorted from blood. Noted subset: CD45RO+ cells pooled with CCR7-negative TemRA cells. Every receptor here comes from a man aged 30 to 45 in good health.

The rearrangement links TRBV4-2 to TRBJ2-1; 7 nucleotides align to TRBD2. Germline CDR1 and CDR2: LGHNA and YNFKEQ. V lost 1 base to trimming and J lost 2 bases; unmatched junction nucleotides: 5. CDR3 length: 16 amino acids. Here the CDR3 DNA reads TGTGCCAGCAGCCAAGCCACGGGAGGACCCTACAATGAGCAGTTCTTC. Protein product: CASSQATGGPYNEQFF.

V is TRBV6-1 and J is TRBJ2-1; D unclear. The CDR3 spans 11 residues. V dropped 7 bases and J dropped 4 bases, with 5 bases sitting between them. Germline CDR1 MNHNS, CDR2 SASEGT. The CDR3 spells CASITYNEQFF. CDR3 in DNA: TGTGCCAGCATAACGTACAATGAGCAGTTCTTC.

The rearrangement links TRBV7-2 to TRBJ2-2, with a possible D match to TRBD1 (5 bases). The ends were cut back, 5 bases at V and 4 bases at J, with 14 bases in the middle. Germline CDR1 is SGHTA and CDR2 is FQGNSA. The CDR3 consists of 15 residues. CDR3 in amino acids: CASSPPDKFTGELFF. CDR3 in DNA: TGTGCCAGCAGCCCCCCGGACAAATTCACCGGGGAGCTGTTTTTT.

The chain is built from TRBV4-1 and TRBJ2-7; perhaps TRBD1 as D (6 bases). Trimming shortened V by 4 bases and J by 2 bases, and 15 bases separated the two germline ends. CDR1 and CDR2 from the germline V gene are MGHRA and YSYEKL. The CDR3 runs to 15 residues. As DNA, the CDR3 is TGCGCCAGCAGCCCCCCAGGGGCCATTGCCTACGAGCAGTACTTC. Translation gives CASSPPGAIAYEQYF.

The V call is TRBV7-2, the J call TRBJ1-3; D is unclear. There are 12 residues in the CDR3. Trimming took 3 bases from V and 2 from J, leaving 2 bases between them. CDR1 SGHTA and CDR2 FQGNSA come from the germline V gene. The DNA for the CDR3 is TGTGCCAGCAGCTTCACTGGAAACACCATATATTTT. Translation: CASSFTGNTIYF.

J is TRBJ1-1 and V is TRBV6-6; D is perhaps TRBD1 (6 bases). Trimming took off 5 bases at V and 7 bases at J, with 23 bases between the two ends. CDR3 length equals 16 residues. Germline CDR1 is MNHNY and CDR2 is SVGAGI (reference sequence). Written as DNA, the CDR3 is TGTGCCAGCAGTGCGAATACGGGGGGCGCTCGGAATGAAGCTTTCTTT. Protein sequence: CASSANTGGARNEAFF.

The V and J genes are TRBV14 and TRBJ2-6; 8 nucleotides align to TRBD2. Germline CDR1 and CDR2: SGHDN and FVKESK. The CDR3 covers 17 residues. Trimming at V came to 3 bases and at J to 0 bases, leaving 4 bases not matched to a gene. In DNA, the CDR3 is TGTGCCAGCAGCCACGGGAGGGGACTCTCTGGGGCCAACGTCCTGACTTTC. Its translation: CASSHGRGLSGANVLTF.

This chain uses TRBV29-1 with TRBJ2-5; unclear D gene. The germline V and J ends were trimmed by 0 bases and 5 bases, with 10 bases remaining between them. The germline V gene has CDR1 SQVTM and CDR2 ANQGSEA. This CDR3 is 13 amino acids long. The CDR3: CSVEDGARETQYF. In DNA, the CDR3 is TGCAGCGTTGAAGACGGTGCCCGGGAGACCCAGTACTTC.

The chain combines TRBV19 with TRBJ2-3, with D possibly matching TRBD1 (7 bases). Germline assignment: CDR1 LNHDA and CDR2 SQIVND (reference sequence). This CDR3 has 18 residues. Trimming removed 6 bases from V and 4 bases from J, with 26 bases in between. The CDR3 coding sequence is TGTGCCAGTAGCCATTCCCTATTCCGGCAGGGGGGTGCAGATACGCAGTATTTT. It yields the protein CASSHSLFRQGGADTQYF.

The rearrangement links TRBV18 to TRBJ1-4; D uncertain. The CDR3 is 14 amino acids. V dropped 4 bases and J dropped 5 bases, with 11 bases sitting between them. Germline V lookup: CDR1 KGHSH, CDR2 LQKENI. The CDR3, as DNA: TGTGCCAGCTCACTACGGACGGTAAATGAAAAACTGTTTTTT. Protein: CASSLRTVNEKLFF.

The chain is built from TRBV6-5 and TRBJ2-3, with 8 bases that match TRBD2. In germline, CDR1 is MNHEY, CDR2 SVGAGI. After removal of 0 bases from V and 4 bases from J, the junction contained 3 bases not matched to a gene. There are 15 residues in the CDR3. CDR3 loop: CASSYSLAGPDTQYF. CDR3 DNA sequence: TGTGCCAGCAGTTACTCCTTAGCGGGACCAGATACGCAGTATTTT.

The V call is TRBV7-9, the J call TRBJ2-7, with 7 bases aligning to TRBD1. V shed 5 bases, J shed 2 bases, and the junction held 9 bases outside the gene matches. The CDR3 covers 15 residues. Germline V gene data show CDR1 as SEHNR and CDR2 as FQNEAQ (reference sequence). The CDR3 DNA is TGTGCCAGCAGCCCCGCCGGGACAGTGGCCTACGAGCAGTACTTC. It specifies CASSPAGTVAYEQYF.

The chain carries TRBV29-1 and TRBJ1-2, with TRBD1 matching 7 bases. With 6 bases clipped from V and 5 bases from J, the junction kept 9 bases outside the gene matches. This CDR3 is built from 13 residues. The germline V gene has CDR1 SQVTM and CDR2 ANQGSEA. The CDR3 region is CSVLTGTVYGYTF. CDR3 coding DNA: TGCAGCGTCTTAACCGGGACAGTGTATGGCTACACCTTC.

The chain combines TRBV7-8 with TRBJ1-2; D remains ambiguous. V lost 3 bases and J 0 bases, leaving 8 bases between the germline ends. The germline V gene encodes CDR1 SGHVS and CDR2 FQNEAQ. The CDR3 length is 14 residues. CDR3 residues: CASSFIIPNYGYTF. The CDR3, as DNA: TGTGCCAGCAGCTTCATTATACCTAACTATGGCTACACCTTC.

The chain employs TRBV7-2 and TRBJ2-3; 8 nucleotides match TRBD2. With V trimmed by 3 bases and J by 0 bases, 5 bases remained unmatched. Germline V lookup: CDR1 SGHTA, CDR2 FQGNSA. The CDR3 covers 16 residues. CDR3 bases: TGTGCCAGCAGCTTCAGTAGCGGGGCTAGCACAGATACGCAGTATTTT. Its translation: CASSFSSGASTDTQYF.

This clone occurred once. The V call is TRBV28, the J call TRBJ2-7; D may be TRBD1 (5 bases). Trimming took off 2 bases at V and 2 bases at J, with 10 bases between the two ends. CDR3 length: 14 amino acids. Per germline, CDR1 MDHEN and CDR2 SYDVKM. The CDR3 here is CASSLGAGAYEQYF. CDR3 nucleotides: TGTGCCAGCAGTTTAGGGGCAGGAGCCTACGAGCAGTACTTC.

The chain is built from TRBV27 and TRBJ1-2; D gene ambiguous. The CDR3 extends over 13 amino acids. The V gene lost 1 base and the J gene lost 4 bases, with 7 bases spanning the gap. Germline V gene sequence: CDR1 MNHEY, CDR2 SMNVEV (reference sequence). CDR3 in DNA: TGTGCCAGCAGTTTATTTGGGAGCTATGGCTACACCTTC. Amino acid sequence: CASSLFGSYGYTF.

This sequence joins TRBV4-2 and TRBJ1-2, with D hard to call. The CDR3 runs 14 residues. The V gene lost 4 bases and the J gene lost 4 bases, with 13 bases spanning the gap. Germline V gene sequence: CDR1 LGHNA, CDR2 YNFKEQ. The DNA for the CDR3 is TGTGCCAGCAGCCCCGGACTGGGGATCTATGGCTACACCTTC. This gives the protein CASSPGLGIYGYTF.

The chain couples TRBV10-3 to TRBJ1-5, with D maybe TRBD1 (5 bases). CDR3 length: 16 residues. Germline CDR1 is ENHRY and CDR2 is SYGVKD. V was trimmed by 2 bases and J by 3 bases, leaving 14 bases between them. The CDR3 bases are TGTGCCATCAGTGAGAAGCTCAGGGTGGACAATCAGCCCCAGCATTTT. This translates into CAISEKLRVDNQPQHF.

The CDR3 here is CARSETGTSGMAPFF. The CDR3 DNA sequence: TGTGCCAGGTCAGAAACCGGGACTAGCGGGATGGCACCGTTCTTC. The V call is TRBV27, the J call TRBJ2-1; 13 bases are shared with TRBD2. The V gene end was trimmed by 9 bases and the J gene end by 15 bases; junction bases not matched to a gene: 17. The CDR3 is made up of 15 amino acids. Looked up from germline, CDR1 is MNHEY and CDR2 is SMNVEV (reference sequence).

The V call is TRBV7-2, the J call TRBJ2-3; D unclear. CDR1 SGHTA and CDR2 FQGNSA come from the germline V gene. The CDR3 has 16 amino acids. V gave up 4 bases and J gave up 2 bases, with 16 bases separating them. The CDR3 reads CASSSHTLRATDTQYF. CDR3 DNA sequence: TGTGCCAGCAGCTCCCACACCCTAAGGGCCACAGATACGCAGTATTTT.

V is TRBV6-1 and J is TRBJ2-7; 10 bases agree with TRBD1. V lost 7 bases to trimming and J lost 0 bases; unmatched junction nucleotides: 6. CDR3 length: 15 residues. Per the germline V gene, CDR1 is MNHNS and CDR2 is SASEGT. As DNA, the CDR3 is TGTGCCAGCATGAGAGGACAGGGGGACTCCTACGAGCAGTACTTC. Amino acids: CASMRGQGDSYEQYF.

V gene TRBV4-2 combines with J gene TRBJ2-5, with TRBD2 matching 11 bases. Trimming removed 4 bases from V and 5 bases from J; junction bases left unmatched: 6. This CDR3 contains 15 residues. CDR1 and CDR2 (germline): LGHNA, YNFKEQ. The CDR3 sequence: CASSPLAGGAETQYF. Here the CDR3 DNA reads TGTGCCAGCAGCCCCTTAGCGGGAGGGGCGGAGACCCAGTACTTC.

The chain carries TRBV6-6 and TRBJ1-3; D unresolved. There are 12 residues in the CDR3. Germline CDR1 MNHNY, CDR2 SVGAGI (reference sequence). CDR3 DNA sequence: TGTGTGACGGCTAGCTCTGGAAACACCATATATTTT. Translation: CVTASSGNTIYF.

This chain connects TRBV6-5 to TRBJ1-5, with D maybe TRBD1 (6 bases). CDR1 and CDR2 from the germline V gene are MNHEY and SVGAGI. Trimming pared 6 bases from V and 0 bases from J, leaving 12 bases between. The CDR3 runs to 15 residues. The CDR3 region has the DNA TGTGCCAGCAGACCGGACAGTTATAGCAATCAGCCCCAGCATTTT. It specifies CASRPDSYSNQPQHF.

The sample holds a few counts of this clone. CDR3 nucleotide sequence: TGTGCCAGCAGCAACGGGACAGGGTTGAGTGTACCATCCGAGGAGACCCAGTACTTC. It specifies CASSNGTGLSVPSEETQYF. The chain employs TRBV21-1 and TRBJ2-5; the table's D call TRBD1 went unverified against the DNA. TRBV21-1 is deemed a pseudogene. The CDR3 spans 19 residues.

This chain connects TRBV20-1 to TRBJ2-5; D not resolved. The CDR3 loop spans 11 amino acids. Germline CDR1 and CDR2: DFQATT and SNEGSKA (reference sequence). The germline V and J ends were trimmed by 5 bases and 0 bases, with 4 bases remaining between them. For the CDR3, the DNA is TGCAGTGCTGGACACCAAGAGACCCAGTACTTC. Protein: CSAGHQETQYF.